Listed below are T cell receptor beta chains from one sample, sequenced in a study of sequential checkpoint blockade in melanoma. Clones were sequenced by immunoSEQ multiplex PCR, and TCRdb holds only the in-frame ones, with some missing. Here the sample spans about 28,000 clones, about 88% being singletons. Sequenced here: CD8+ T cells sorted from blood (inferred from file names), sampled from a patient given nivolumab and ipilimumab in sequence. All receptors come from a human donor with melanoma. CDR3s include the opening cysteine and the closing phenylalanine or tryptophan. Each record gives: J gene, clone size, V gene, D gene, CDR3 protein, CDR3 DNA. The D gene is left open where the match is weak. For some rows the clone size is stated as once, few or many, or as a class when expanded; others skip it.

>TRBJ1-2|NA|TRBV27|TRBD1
CASSARDRGLGYTF
TGTGCCAGCAGTGCCCGGGACAGGGGGCTCGGCTACACCTTC
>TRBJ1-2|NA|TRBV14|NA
CASSQDGVTGHYGYTF
TGTGCCAGCAGCCAAGATGGGGTGACAGGCCATTATGGCTACACCTTC
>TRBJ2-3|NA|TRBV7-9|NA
CASRPRDSEYF
TGTGCCAGCAGACCCCGGGATTCGGAGTATTTT
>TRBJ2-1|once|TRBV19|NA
CASSMRPISYNEQFF
TGTGCCAGTAGTATGCGCCCGATTTCCTACAATGAGCAGTTCTTC
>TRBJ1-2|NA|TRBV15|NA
CATSAGGYGYTF
TGTGCCACCAGCGCCGGCGGCTATGGCTACACCTTC
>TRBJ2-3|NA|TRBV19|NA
CASSKDIITDTQYF
TGTGCCAGTAGTAAAGACATCATCACAGATACGCAGTATTTT
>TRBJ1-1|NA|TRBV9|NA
CASSSRTDLNTEAFF
TGTGCCAGCAGCTCCCGGACAGACCTGAACACTGAAGCTTTCTTT
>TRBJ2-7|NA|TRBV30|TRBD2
CAWTPRTSGPGAYEQYF
TGTGCCTGGACTCCAAGGACTAGCGGACCAGGGGCGTACGAGCAGTACTTC
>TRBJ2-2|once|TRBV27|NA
CASSERSGELFF
TGTGCCAGCAGCGAGCGATCCGGGGAGCTGTTTTTT
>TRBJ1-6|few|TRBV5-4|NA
CASSSLGGRNSPLHF
TGTGCCAGCAGCAGCTTGGGGGGACGGAATTCACCCCTCCACTTT
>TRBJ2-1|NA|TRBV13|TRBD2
CASSFSGGSNEQFF
TGTGCCAGCAGCTTTAGCGGGGGTAGTAATGAGCAGTTCTTC